This T cell receptor (beta chain) was sequenced in a study of blood T cell repertoires in COVID-19. In the study overall: The study drew acute and convalescent COVID-19 samples from the United States, Italy and Spain. T cells, B-cell-depleted T cells, or PBMCs supplied cDNA or gDNA.

This CDR3 comprises 14 residues. The ends lost 6 bases at V and 3 bases at J; junction bases unmatched: 7. Per the germline V gene, CDR1 is SEHNR and CDR2 is FQNEAQ (reference sequence). Per the study methods: Nucleated cell number was recorded as an estimate derived from reference gene primer amplification. Assay used: immunoSEQ multiplex PCR; TCRdb lists only in-frame clones, some missing. V and J calls and clone size are copied from that table; D and trimming were computed from the DNA. The sample comprises 130,000 to 150,000 clones, roughly 76% of which are singletons, and approximately 9.2% rests with the top ten.

The clonotype was recovered from a human donor with acute or convalescent COVID-19. The donor label of this sample is uncertain. V gene TRBV7-9 combines with J gene TRBJ1-1; 7 positions match TRBD1. Sequencing was carried out using peripheral blood. The CDR3 nucleotides are TGTGCCAGCAGGCACGACAGGGTTGACACTGAAGCTTTCTTT. Translated, it gives CASRHDRVDTEAFF.